This TCR beta chain was retrieved from a study of shared clonotypes between healthy human individuals. Overall study results and limits: Larger estimated richness was generally recorded for naive subsets relative to memory subsets.

The CDR3 covers 15 residues. V lost 5 bases, J lost 3 bases, and 5 bases stayed unmatched. Germline V CDR1 and CDR2: MNHNS, SASEGT. For this clone: Antigen unknown.

Clones were read by immunoSEQ multiplex PCR, and TCRdb kept only the in-frame ones, dropping some. The sample lists 2 million to 2.5 million clones; 85% to 95% were seen once. The chain joins TRBV6-1 to TRBJ1-2, with TRBD1 matching over 11 bases. Sequencing was done on a sample of naive CD4+ T cells from PBMCs. As to subset: CD45RA+ positively selected. The TCR was taken from a man younger than 30 in good health. Some clones in this sample may be carry-over from other donors' samples. The CDR3 here is CASSSKGQGDYGYTF. CDR3 nucleotides: TGTGCCAGCAGTTCAAAGGGACAGGGGGACTATGGCTACACCTTC.